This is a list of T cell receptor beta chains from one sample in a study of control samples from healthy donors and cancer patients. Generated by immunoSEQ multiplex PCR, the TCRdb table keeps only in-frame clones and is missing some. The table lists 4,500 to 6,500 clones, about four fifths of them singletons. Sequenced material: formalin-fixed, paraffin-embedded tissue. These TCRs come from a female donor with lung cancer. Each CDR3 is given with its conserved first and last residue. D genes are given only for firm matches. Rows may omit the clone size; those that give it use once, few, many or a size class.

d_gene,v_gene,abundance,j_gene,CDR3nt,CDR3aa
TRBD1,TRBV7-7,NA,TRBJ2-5,TGTGCTAGTAGCTTCGGACAGGGGAAAGAGACCCAGTACTTC,CASSFGQGKETQYF
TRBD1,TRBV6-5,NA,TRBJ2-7,TGTGCCAGCACCCGGGACAGGAGCAATTACGAGCAGTACTTC,CASTRDRSNYEQYF
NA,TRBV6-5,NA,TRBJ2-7,TGTGCCAGGCCGCGGGTTTCCTACGAGCAGTACTTC,CARPRVSYEQYF
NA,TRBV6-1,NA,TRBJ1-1,TGTGCCAGCAGTGAAAACGCAGGGGCGAACACTGAAGCTTTCTTT,CASSENAGANTEAFF
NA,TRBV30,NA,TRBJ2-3,TGTGCCTGGAGTGTAGTTCCAGGGTTCCCTGAGTATTTT,CAWSVVPGFPEYF
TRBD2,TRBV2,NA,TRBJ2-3,TGTGCCAGCGGGGGGACTAGCGGGGGAGATACGCAGTATTTT,CASGGTSGGDTQYF
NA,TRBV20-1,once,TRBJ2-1,TGCAGTGCTAGTGGTCCCCTAGCGACGAATGAGCAGTTCTTC,CSASGPLATNEQFF
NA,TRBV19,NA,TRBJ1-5,TGTGCCAGTAGTCCCGGGGGCAATCAGCCCCAGCATTTT,CASSPGGNQPQHF
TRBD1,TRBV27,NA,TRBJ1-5,TGTGCCAGCAGGAGAGGACAGGGGAGAGGTCAGCCCCAGCATTTT,CASRRGQGRGQPQHF
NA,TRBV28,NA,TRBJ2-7,TGTGCCAGCACTTCCCATGGCCCAGGGTCCTACGAACAGTACTTT,CASTSHGPGSYEQYF
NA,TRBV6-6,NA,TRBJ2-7,TGTGCCAGCCGATACAGCTCCTACGAGCAGTACTTC,CASRYSSYEQYF
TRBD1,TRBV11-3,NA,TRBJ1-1,TGTGCCACCTCGGGACAGGGGACCACTGAAGCTTTCTTT,CATSGQGTTEAFF
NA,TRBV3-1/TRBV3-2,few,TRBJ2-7,TGTGCCAGCAGCGGGCCCTCCGAGCAGTACTTC,CASSGPSEQYF
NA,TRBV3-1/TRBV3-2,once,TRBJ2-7,TGTGCCAGCAGTCAAGGGCCGGACACTACCTACGAGCAGTACTTC,CASSQGPDTTYEQYF
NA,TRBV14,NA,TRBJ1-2,TGTGCCAGCAGCCAGATCACCACAGGAGGCTACACCTTC,CASSQITTGGYTF
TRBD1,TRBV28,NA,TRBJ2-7,TGTGCCAGCAGCCTGACAGGGGGCTCTCGGGAGCAGTACTTC,CASSLTGGSREQYF
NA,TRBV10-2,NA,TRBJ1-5,TGCGCCAGCACCAGGAACCCAATTGACCCCCAGCATTTT,CASTRNPIDPQHF
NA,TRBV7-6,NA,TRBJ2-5,TGTGCCAGCAGCTCTGGACGATCGGAGACCCAGTACTTC,CASSSGRSETQYF
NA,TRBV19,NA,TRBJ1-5,TGTGCCAGTAGTATAGATCAAGGGCCCTATAGCAATCAGCCCCAGCATTTT,CASSIDQGPYSNQPQHF
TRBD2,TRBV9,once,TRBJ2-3,TGTGCCAGCAGCGTAGAAAGCGGGAGGGCCGCGGCAGATACGCAGTATTTT,CASSVESGRAAADTQYF
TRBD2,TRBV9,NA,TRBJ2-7,TGTGCCAGCAGCGTGACTAGCGGGAGGAACTACGAGCAGTACTTC,CASSVTSGRNYEQYF
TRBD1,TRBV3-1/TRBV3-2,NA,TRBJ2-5,TGTGCCAGCAGCCAGTTACAGGGGGCCCGGGAGACCCAGTACTTC,CASSQLQGARETQYF
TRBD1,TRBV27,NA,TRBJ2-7,TGTGCCAGCAGTCCCCAACAGGGGGCGCCTCCCTACGAGCAGTACTTC,CASSPQQGAPPYEQYF
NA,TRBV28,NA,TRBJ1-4,TGTGCCAGCAGTTTGCCGGGTATAAATGAAAAACTGTTTTTT,CASSLPGINEKLFF
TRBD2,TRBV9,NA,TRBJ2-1,TGTGCCAGCAGCGTAGGTAGCGGGTCCTTCAATGAGCAGTTCTTC,CASSVGSGSFNEQFF
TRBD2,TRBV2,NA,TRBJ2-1,TGTGCCAGCAGTGAAGCGCTTGGGGGGGTTAACAATGAGCAGTTCTTC,CASSEALGGVNNEQFF
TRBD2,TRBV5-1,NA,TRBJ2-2,TGCGCCAGCAGCTGGGGACTAGCTGTACACACCGGGGAGCTGTTTTTT,CASSWGLAVHTGELFF
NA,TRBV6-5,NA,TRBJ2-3,TGTGCCAGCAGCTCCCAACAGGAACCCACAGATACGCAGTATTTT,CASSSQQEPTDTQYF
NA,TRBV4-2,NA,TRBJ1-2,TGTGCCAGCAGCCAAGATATAGGGTCCCTAGAGCGTGGCTACACCTTC,CASSQDIGSLERGYTF
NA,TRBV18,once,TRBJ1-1,TGTGCCAGCTCACTAAAGACAGTGAACACTGAAGCTTTCTTT,CASSLKTVNTEAFF
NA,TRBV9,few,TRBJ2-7,TGTGCCAGCAGCGTCTCAGACGGGCGCCAGTACGAGCAGTACTTC,CASSVSDGRQYEQYF
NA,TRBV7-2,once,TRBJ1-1,TGTGCCAGCAGCTTAGTTTCAGGGGCAAACACTGAAGCTTTCTTT,CASSLVSGANTEAFF
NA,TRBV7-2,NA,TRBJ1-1,TGTGCCAGCAGCTTCTCCGGGGGTCCAGAGGAAGCTTTCTTT,CASSFSGGPEEAFF
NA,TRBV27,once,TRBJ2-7,TGTGCCAGCAGTTTACAGGGCCGCTACAAGCAGTACTTC,CASSLQGRYKQYF
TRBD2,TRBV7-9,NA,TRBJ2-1,TGTGCCAGCAGCTCACGAGGCGGGGGGGTTACGTCCAATGAGCAGTTCTTC,CASSSRGGGVTSNEQFF
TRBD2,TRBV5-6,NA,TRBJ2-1,TGTGCCAGCAGCTCCGAACTTCGGGAGGGGCAGGGCGAGCAGTTCTTC,CASSSELREGQGEQFF
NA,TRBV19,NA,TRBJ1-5,TGTGCCAGTAGTTGGAAGGGGGGCGAAGGTGCTCAGCCCCAGCATTTT,CASSWKGGEGAQPQHF
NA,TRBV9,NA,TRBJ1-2,TGTGCCAGCAGCGTAGTAGCGGATCGGTCGGATGGCTACACCTTC,CASSVVADRSDGYTF
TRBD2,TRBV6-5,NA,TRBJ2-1,TGTGCCAGCAGTACTAGCGGGGGCCCATACAATGAGCAGTTCTTC,CASSTSGGPYNEQFF
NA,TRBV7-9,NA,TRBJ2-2,TGTGCCAGCAACCTCCCTAGCGACGGGGAGCTGTTTTTT,CASNLPSDGELFF
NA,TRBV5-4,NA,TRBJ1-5,TGTGCCAGCAGCTCACAGGATCCGAATCAGCCCCAGCATTTT,CASSSQDPNQPQHF
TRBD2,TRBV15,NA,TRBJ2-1,TGTGCCACCAGCAGACTAGCGGGAGACGATGAGCAGTTCTTC,CATSRLAGDDEQFF
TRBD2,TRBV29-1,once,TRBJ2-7,TGCAGCGTTGAGACTAGCGGGGGTTTCTCGGAGCAGTACTTC,CSVETSGGFSEQYF
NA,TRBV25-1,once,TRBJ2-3,TGTGCCAGCAGTACAGTAAGGCCAGGTCATACAGATACGCAGTATTTT,CASSTVRPGHTDTQYF
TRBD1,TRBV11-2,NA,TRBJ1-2,TGTGCCAGCAGCCCCCCTCGGACAGGCTATGGCTACACCTTC,CASSPPRTGYGYTF
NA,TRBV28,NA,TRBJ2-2,TGTGCCAGCAGTTTGGGACTGGGCAACACCGGGGAGCTGTTTTTT,CASSLGLGNTGELFF
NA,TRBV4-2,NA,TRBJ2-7,TGTGCCAGCAGCCAAGCCCCGGACAGCTCCTACGAGCAGTACTTC,CASSQAPDSSYEQYF
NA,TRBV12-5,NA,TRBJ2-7,TGTGCTAGTGGGCTAATTAGCGAGCAGTACTTC,CASGLISEQYF
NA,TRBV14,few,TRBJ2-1,TGTGCCAGCAGCCAAGCGAGAGGCGGAGTTAATGAGCAGTTCTTC,CASSQARGGVNEQFF
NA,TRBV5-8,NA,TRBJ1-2,TGTGCCAGCAGCTTGGACAGCTACTATGGCTACACCTTC,CASSLDSYYGYTF
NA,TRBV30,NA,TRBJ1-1,TGTGCCTGGAGTGCGAGTCTGAAGGGCACTGAAGCTTTCTTT,CAWSASLKGTEAFF
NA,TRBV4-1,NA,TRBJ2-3,TGCGCCAGCAGCCAGGATGACAGGCTAAGGACAGATACGCAGTATTTT,CASSQDDRLRTDTQYF
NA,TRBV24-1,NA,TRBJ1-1,TGTGCCACCAGCCGGGGTACTGAAGCTTTCTTT,CATSRGTEAFF
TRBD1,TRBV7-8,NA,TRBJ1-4,TGTGCCAGCAGCTTGATGACAGGGCGCGGTGAAAAACTGTTTTTT,CASSLMTGRGEKLFF
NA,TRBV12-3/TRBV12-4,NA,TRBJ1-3,TGTGCCAGCGCCAGAGGAGGAAACACCATATATTTT,CASARGGNTIYF
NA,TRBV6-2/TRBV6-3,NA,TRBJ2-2,TGTGCCAGCAGTTACGAGGTTCGGACCGGGGAGCTGTTTTTT,CASSYEVRTGELFF
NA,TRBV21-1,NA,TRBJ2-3,TGTGCCAGCAGCAAAAAGGGACAGGGGCCCGATACGCAGTATTTT,CASSKKGQGPDTQYF
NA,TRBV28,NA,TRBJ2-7,TGTGCCAGCAGCCTCGCGACGGTGGCCTCCTACGAGCAGTACTTC,CASSLATVASYEQYF
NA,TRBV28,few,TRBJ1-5,TGTGCCAGCAGTTCCCTACAGGGAGGGGGGCTCAATCAGCCCCAGCATTTT,CASSSLQGGGLNQPQHF